This is a list of T cell receptor beta chains from one sample in a study of blood T cells in healthy people across ages. TCRdb re-analysed the 5' RACE reads in MiXCR, keeping a single row per CDR3 protein. The top ten hold around 14% of the sample, which has about 1.1 million distinct CDR3 sequences, roughly two fifths seen once. Sequencing was done on a sample of blood. These receptors all stem from a man younger than 30 in good health. Each CDR3 is given with its conserved first and last residue. D genes are given only for firm matches. The size field is filled for only some rows; it gives once, few, many or a size class.

V: TRBV12-3/TRBV12-4; size: once; J: TRBJ1-3; D: -; DNA: TGTGCCAGCAGTTTAGAGTGGGGTGCTGGAAACACCATATATTTT; CDR3: CASSLEWGAGNTIYF
V: TRBV6-1; size: -; J: TRBJ1-1; D: -; DNA: TGTGCCAGCAGTGGGGAGGGATTCGCTGAAGCTTTCTTT; CDR3: CASSGEGFAEAFF
V: TRBV9; size: -; J: TRBJ1-2; D: -; DNA: TGTGCCAGCAGCCCCTATGGGGACTATGGCTACACCTTC; CDR3: CASSPYGDYGYTF
V: TRBV6-2/TRBV6-3; size: -; J: TRBJ1-5; D: -; DNA: TGTGCCATCGCCCGAGCAGTTAGCAATCAGCCCCAGCATTTT; CDR3: CAIARAVSNQPQHF
V: TRBV7-6; size: few; J: TRBJ1-2; D: -; DNA: TGTGCCAGCAGCTGGACGGACAGATCAAACTATGGCTACACCTTC; CDR3: CASSWTDRSNYGYTF
V: TRBV2; size: few; J: TRBJ1-2; D: -; DNA: TGTGCCAGCAGTCAGTTCGGGAGCAACTATGGCTACACCTTC; CDR3: CASSQFGSNYGYTF
V: TRBV18; size: few; J: TRBJ1-4; D: -; DNA: TGTGCCAGCTCACCGGGAAGGGATAATGAAAAACTGTTTTTT; CDR3: CASSPGRDNEKLFF
V: TRBV9; size: -; J: TRBJ1-6; D: -; DNA: TGTGCCAGCAGCGCCGGGACACATAATTCACCCCTCCACTTT; CDR3: CASSAGTHNSPLHF
V: TRBV7-2; size: many; J: TRBJ2-3; D: TRBD1; DNA: TGTGCCAGCAGTGCAGGGGGCGCGGATACGCAGTATTTT; CDR3: CASSAGGADTQYF
V: TRBV20-1; size: -; J: TRBJ1-5; D: -; DNA: TGCAGTGCTAGTGGGGCCGTGAGCAATCAGCCCCAGCATTTT; CDR3: CSASGAVSNQPQHF
V: TRBV7-3; size: few; J: TRBJ2-3; D: -; DNA: TGTGCCACCACGCGATGGGGGGTTCCCACAGATACGCAGTATTTT; CDR3: CATTRWGVPTDTQYF
V: TRBV14; size: many; J: TRBJ1-2; D: TRBD1; DNA: TGTGCCAGCAGCCAATTGGGACAGGAACCCTATGGCTACACCTTC; CDR3: CASSQLGQEPYGYTF
V: TRBV9; size: -; J: TRBJ2-3; D: TRBD2; DNA: TGTGCCAGCAGCGTAGCTTCAGGACTAGCGGGGATAGATACGCAGTATTTT; CDR3: CASSVASGLAGIDTQYF
V: TRBV5-1; size: many; J: TRBJ2-3; D: TRBD2; DNA: TGCGCCAGCAGGCTTAGCGGGGTCTTACCCACAGATACGCAGTATTTT; CDR3: CASRLSGVLPTDTQYF
V: TRBV5-6; size: -; J: TRBJ2-7; D: -; DNA: TGTGCCGGCAGCCATGACAGCTCCTACAATGAGCAGTACTTC; CDR3: CAGSHDSSYNEQYF
V: TRBV10-2; size: many; J: TRBJ2-7; D: -; DNA: TGCGCCAGCAGTGCTCGAGGGCCATCCTACGAGCAGTACTTC; CDR3: CASSARGPSYEQYF
V: TRBV20-1; size: -; J: TRBJ2-1; D: -; DNA: TGCAGTGCTAGAGATCTTATAGGGGGATACAATGAGCAGTTCTTC; CDR3: CSARDLIGGYNEQFF
V: TRBV7-2; size: -; J: TRBJ2-1; D: -; DNA: TGTGCCAGCAGCCTCGACGGCGCACTCTACAATGAGCAGTTCTTC; CDR3: CASSLDGALYNEQFF
V: TRBV12-3/TRBV12-4; size: -; J: TRBJ2-2; D: TRBD2; DNA: TGTGCCAGCAGCCCTAGCGGGGTCGACCGGGAGCTGTTTTTT; CDR3: CASSPSGVDRELFF
V: TRBV7-9; size: -; J: TRBJ2-1; D: -; DNA: TGTGCCAGCAGCCCATTTTTCTTAAGCTCCTACAATGAGCAGTTCTTC; CDR3: CASSPFFLSSYNEQFF
V: TRBV29-1; size: few; J: TRBJ1-2; D: -; DNA: TGCAGCGTTGAAGATCTAAATTCGGGGCTAACCCGGGAGGTTGGCTACACCTTC; CDR3: CSVEDLNSGLTREVGYTF
V: TRBV28; size: many; J: TRBJ2-3; D: TRBD1; DNA: TGTGCCAGCAGTCGACAGGGCCAGCACGGGACAGATACGCAGTATTTT; CDR3: CASSRQGQHGTDTQYF
V: TRBV5-1; size: -; J: TRBJ2-3; D: TRBD2; DNA: TGCGCCGGCAGCTTGGCCGGAGTAGCGGGGGGCGCAACAGATACGCAGTATTTT; CDR3: CAGSLAGVAGGATDTQYF
V: TRBV4-2; size: -; J: TRBJ1-4; D: -; DNA: TGTGCCAGCAGCCAAGTTAGCCAGGGCGCAACTAATGAAAAACTGTTTTTT; CDR3: CASSQVSQGATNEKLFF
V: TRBV4-3; size: few; J: TRBJ2-3; D: -; DNA: TGCGCCAGCAGCCAAGTTATTTTGACAGATACGCAGTATTTT; CDR3: CASSQVILTDTQYF
V: TRBV20-1; size: -; J: TRBJ1-2; D: TRBD1; DNA: TGCAGTGCTCGACGAAGGACGACAGGGCGAGCTAACTATGGCTACACCTTC; CDR3: CSARRRTTGRANYGYTF
V: TRBV4-3; size: -; J: TRBJ2-5; D: -; DNA: TGCGCCAGCAGTTTACAGCCGCTCGAAGAGACCCAGTACTTC; CDR3: CASSLQPLEETQYF
V: TRBV2; size: few; J: TRBJ2-5; D: -; DNA: TGTGCCAGCAGTGAAGTCAGGGGATACCAAGAGACCCAGTACTTC; CDR3: CASSEVRGYQETQYF
V: TRBV9; size: few; J: TRBJ2-2; D: TRBD1; DNA: TGTGCCAGCAGCGTAGGAGGGACAGGGGCCGGGGAGCTGTTTTTT; CDR3: CASSVGGTGAGELFF
V: TRBV20-1; size: -; J: TRBJ1-2; D: -; DNA: TGCAGTGCTAGTTCGGCAGCCAAAGCTAACTATGGCTACACCTTC; CDR3: CSASSAAKANYGYTF
V: TRBV15; size: few; J: TRBJ2-7; D: -; DNA: TGTGCTTCAAGGGAAACCATGGAATCCTACGAGCAGTACTTC; CDR3: CASRETMESYEQYF
V: TRBV12-3/TRBV12-4; size: -; J: TRBJ1-2; D: TRBD1; DNA: TGTGCCAGCAGTTTTCCGGACAGGGGACATTATGGCTACACCTTC; CDR3: CASSFPDRGHYGYTF
V: TRBV3-1; size: -; J: TRBJ2-5; D: -; DNA: TGTGCCAGCACCCCGTTCCGGCAGGGCGAGGAGACCCAGTACTTC; CDR3: CASTPFRQGEETQYF
V: TRBV27; size: -; J: TRBJ1-4; D: -; DNA: TGTGCCACCAGAAAACTGGCTAATGAAAAACTGTTTTTT; CDR3: CATRKLANEKLFF
V: TRBV5-1; size: -; J: TRBJ2-7; D: -; DNA: TGCGCCAGCAGCTTGGTGAGGAACCACAATGAGCAGTACTTC; CDR3: CASSLVRNHNEQYF
V: TRBV7-9; size: -; J: TRBJ2-4; D: -; DNA: TGTGCCAGCAGCTTAACCGGAGGCAAAAACATTCAGTACTTC; CDR3: CASSLTGGKNIQYF
V: TRBV10-3; size: -; J: TRBJ2-7; D: TRBD1; DNA: TGTGCCATCAGCGATCCGGGACAGGGGATTTGGCGCGAGCAGTACTTC; CDR3: CAISDPGQGIWREQYF
V: TRBV12-3/TRBV12-4; size: few; J: TRBJ2-1; D: -; DNA: TGTGCCAGCAGGGTACTGGACGGCCGGGGGCAGTTCTTC; CDR3: CASRVLDGRGQFF
V: TRBV7-2; size: few; J: TRBJ2-2; D: -; DNA: TGTGCCAGCAGCTTACGGTGGCTCAACACCGGGGAGCTGTTTTTT; CDR3: CASSLRWLNTGELFF
V: TRBV12-3/TRBV12-4; size: -; J: TRBJ2-3; D: TRBD2; DNA: TGTGCCAGCAGTTTAGGACTAGCGGGGGGCGTCGATACGCAGTATTTT; CDR3: CASSLGLAGGVDTQYF
V: TRBV7-2; size: once; J: TRBJ2-7; D: TRBD1; DNA: TGTGCCAGCAGCTTAGATAGGACAGGTGCCTACGAGCAGTACTTC; CDR3: CASSLDRTGAYEQYF
V: TRBV2; size: -; J: TRBJ2-3; D: TRBD2; DNA: TGTGCCAGCAGTGAAGGGGCGGGGGGCGCAGATACGCAGTATTTT; CDR3: CASSEGAGGADTQYF
V: TRBV6-6; size: -; J: TRBJ2-3; D: TRBD2; DNA: TGTGCCAGCAGTTCCCCCGGGACTAGCGGGGGCACAGATACGCAGTATTTT; CDR3: CASSSPGTSGGTDTQYF
V: TRBV6-2/TRBV6-3; size: -; J: TRBJ2-1; D: TRBD2; DNA: TGTGCCAGCAGTTATGGTAGCGGGGCCCGCCTTGGTGAGCAGTTCTTC; CDR3: CASSYGSGARLGEQFF
V: TRBV20-1; size: few; J: TRBJ2-1; D: TRBD2; DNA: TGCAGTGCCACTACCGGGACTAGCGGATACAATGAGCAGTTCTTC; CDR3: CSATTGTSGYNEQFF